One sample yielded the 11 T cell receptor beta chains listed below, sequenced in a study of cytomegalovirus exposure and HLA in healthy donors. In the PCR, 60 Vbeta and 13 Jbeta primers were used. Sequenced by immunoSEQ multiplex PCR; TCRdb stores in-frame clones only, minus some. Of around 90,000 clones in the sample, around 59% were seen once. The sequencing sample was made of PBMCs. The receptors shown here come from a human donor in good health.

J is TRBJ1-2 and V is TRBV19; possibly TRBD1 for D (5 bases). Germline CDR1 LNHDA, CDR2 SQIVND (reference sequence). CDR3 length: 15 amino acids. The V end lost 1 base, the J end lost 6 bases, and 15 bases lay between the germline ends. CDR3 bases: TGTGCCAGTAGTATAGCGCCCAGGGAAGTGGATGGCTACACCTTC. The encoded protein is CASSIAPREVDGYTF.

The genes are TRBV27 and TRBJ2-2; D is perhaps TRBD1 (6 bases). Trimming stripped 5 bases from V and 5 bases from J, with 15 bases between. This CDR3 has 15 amino acids. Germline V CDR1 and CDR2: MNHEY, SMNVEV (reference sequence). The CDR3 is CASSMSGTSTGELFF. The CDR3 DNA follows: TGTGCCAGCAGTATGTCCGGGACATCTACCGGGGAGCTGTTTTTT.

The chain recombines TRBV5-4 with TRBJ2-2; D ambiguous. The V gene's germline CDR1 is SGHNT and CDR2 YYREEE (reference sequence). V was clipped by 0 bases and J by 5 bases, with 8 bases between them. The CDR3 is 14 residues long. The CDR3 is CASSLATRTGELFF. CDR3 bases: TGTGCCAGCAGCTTGGCTACCAGGACCGGGGAGCTGTTTTTT.

In the case of this clone: Its ends do not fully match the called genes, so a read error is possible. The gene calls are TRBV19 and TRBJ1-1; no clear D. The CDR3 is 14 residues long. Germline V gene data show CDR1 as LNHDA and CDR2 as SQIVND (reference sequence). The CDR3 is CAGSTSDSNTEAFF. The CDR3 DNA follows: TGTGCCGGTAGTACCTCCGATAGTAACACTGAAGCTTTCTTT.

V is TRBV5-6 and J is TRBJ2-3; 14 positions match TRBD2. This CDR3 has 16 amino acids. Germline lookup yields CDR1 SGHDT and CDR2 YYEEEE. J was trimmed by 5 bases and V by 5 bases; bases with no gene match: 7. The DNA of the CDR3 is TGTGCCAGCAGAACCAGACTAGCGGGGGGGGAAGATACGCAGTATTTT. This encodes CASRTRLAGGEDTQYF.

The genes are TRBV7-3 and TRBJ1-2, with D possibly matching TRBD1 (6 bases). CDR3 length equals 14 residues. CDR1 is SGHTA and CDR2 is FQGTGA in the germline V gene. The V and J ends lost 0 bases and 7 bases respectively, with 12 bases between them. CDR3 amino acids: CASSLTVTGGGYTF. The CDR3 bases are TGTGCCAGCAGCTTAACCGTGACAGGAGGTGGCTACACCTTC. Looking up the rest from reference TRBV7-3 and TRBJ1-2 gives the full variable domain: GAGVSQTPSNKVTEKGKYVELRCDPISGHTALYWYRQSLGQGPEFLIYFQGTGAADDSGLPNDRFFAVRPEGSVSTLKIQRTERGDSAVYLCASSLTVTGGGYTFGSGTRLTVV.

This chain joins TRBV7-9 and TRBJ2-1; D gene unclear. CDR3 length: 12 residues. Germline V CDR1 and CDR2: SEHNR, FQNEAQ (reference sequence). The V end lost 0 bases, the J end lost 7 bases, and 4 bases lay between the germline ends. CDR3 region: CASSLARNEQFF. CDR3 DNA: TGTGCCAGCAGCTTAGCGCGGAATGAGCAGTTCTTC.

This clone was seen just once. V usage is TRBV5-1 and J usage is TRBJ2-2; tentatively, D is TRBD1 (6 bases). The CDR3 is 16 residues long. The germline V gene encodes CDR1 SGHRS and CDR2 YFSETQ. The V end was cut by 1 base, the J end by 3 bases, with 13 bases between. The CDR3 loop is CASSLRGRGDTGELFF. CDR3 DNA: TGCGCCAGCAGCTTGCGCGGCAGGGGTGACACCGGGGAGCTGTTTTTT.

J is TRBJ2-7 and V is TRBV9; 9 nucleotides line up with TRBD1. This CDR3 is built from 15 residues. V shed 0 bases and J 6 bases; nucleotides not matched to a gene: 7. The germline V gene has CDR1 SGDLS and CDR2 YYNGEE. CDR3 DNA: TGTGCCAGCAGCGTAGGGGGGACAGGGCCTGGCGAGCAGTACTTC. It encodes CASSVGGTGPGEQYF.

This rearrangement joins TRBV2 to TRBJ1-5, with D maybe TRBD1 (6 bases). V lost 4 bases to trimming and J lost 2 bases, with 18 bases between them. Germline CDR1 and CDR2: SNHLY and FYNNEI. The CDR3 is 17 residues long. The CDR3 sequence: CASSASGTGSGNQPQHF. In DNA form, the CDR3 reads TGTGCCAGCAGTGCATCAGGCACAGGGAGCGGCAATCAGCCCCAGCATTTT.

The gene calls are TRBV5-1 and TRBJ1-6, with 7 bases identical to TRBD1. The germline gives CDR1 SGHRS, CDR2 YFSETQ. The junction had 7 bases not matched to a gene; V was cut back by 7 bases and J by 6 bases. CDR3 length: 14 residues. The DNA of the CDR3 is TGCGCCAGCTCACTCGGGACAGCTAATTCACCCCTCCACTTT. This gives the protein CASSLGTANSPLHF.